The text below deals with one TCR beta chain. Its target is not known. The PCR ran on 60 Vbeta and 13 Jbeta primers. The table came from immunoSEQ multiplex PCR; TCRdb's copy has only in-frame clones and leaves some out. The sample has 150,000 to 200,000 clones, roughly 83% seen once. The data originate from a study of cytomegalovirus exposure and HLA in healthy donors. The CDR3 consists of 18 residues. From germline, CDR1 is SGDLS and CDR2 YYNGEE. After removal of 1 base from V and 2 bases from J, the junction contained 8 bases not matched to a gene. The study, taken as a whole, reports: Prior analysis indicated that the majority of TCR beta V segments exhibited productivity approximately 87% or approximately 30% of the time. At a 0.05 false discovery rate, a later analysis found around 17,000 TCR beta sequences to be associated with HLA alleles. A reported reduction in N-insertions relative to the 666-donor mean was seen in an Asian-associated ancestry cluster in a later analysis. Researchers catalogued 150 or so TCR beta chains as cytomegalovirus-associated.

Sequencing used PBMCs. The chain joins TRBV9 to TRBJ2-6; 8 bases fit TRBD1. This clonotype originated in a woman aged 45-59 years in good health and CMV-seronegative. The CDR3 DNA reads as TGTGCCAGCAGCGTATTGGGGACAGGAGGAACTGGGGCCAACGTCCTGACTTTC. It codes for CASSVLGTGGTGANVLTF. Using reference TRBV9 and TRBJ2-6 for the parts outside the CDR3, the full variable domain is DSGVTQTPKHLITATGQRVTLRCSPRSGDLSVYWYQQSLDQGLQFLIQYYNGEERAKGNILERFSAQQFPDLHSELNLSSLELGDSALYFCASSVLGTGGTGANVLTFGAGSRLTVL.